This T cell receptor beta chain was captured by sequencing in a study of blood T cell repertoires in COVID-19. Looking at the study overall: PBMCs, B-cell-depleted T cells, or T cells provided the cDNA or gDNA that made up the material.

Trimming shortened V by 8 bases and J by 2 bases, and 22 bases separated the two germline ends. Germline CDR1 is ENHRY and CDR2 is SYGVKD. The CDR3 is 16 residues long. Per the original data handling: Counts of nucleated cells, estimated from reference gene primer amplification, were obtained. Clones were read by immunoSEQ multiplex PCR, and TCRdb kept only the in-frame ones, dropping some. Clonal size and the V and J genes are those of that table, whereas D and trimming came from the DNA. The sample holds roughly 210,000 clones, around 87% seen once. Material for sequencing was PBMCs or T cells enriched from blood (not recorded which). The receptor was isolated from a young man in a cohort exposed to, infected with or recovered from COVID-19 (not recorded which). This chain joins TRBV10-3 and TRBJ2-7, with D possibly TRBD1 on 6 matching bases. CDR3 in amino acids: CAIRRDSQGRAYEQYF. The DNA for the CDR3 is TGTGCCATCCGTCGCGACTCACAGGGTAGGGCCTACGAGCAGTACTTC.